Below, 14 T cell receptor beta chains from the same sample are listed, as sequenced in a study of STAT5B mutations in CD4+ large granular lymphocyte leukemia. Clones were read by immunoSEQ multiplex PCR, and TCRdb kept only the in-frame ones, dropping some. The sample has tens of thousands of clones, about 91% seen once. Sequenced: CD4+ T cells from blood buffy coats. Every receptor here comes from a human donor in good health.

The chain employs TRBV2 and TRBJ1-5, with no clear D. Trimming removed 4 bases at V and 1 base at J, with 5 bases between. Germline V gives CDR1 SNHLY, CDR2 FYNNEI. The CDR3 is made up of 13 amino acids. CDR3 in DNA: TGTGCCAGCAGTGCGGAGAGCAATCAGCCCCAGCATTTT. This encodes CASSAESNQPQHF.

This clone was recorded only once. The CDR3 spells CASSLVGQGNTEAFF. The CDR3 DNA sequence: TGTGCCAGCAGCTTAGTGGGACAGGGGAACACTGAAGCTTTCTTT. The genes are TRBV7-2 and TRBJ1-1; TRBD1 aligns across 9 bases. Per germline, CDR1 SGHTA and CDR2 FQGNSA. The CDR3 is 15 residues long. The ends lost 1 base at V and 1 base at J; junction bases unmatched: 1.

This chain uses TRBV6-1 with TRBJ2-7; unclear D gene. V was trimmed by 5 bases and J by 2 bases, leaving 7 bases between them. The CDR3 has 12 amino acids. CDR1 and CDR2 (germline): MNHNS, SASEGT. The CDR3 spells CASSSSPYEQYF. The CDR3 region has the DNA TGTGCCAGCAGTTCAAGTCCCTACGAGCAGTACTTC.

The chain uses TRBV10-3 and TRBJ2-2, with D perhaps TRBD1 (5 bases). Germline V gene data show CDR1 as ENHRY and CDR2 as SYGVKD. This CDR3 comprises 14 residues. V shed 6 bases and J shed 3 bases, with 11 bases lying between them. The CDR3 spells CAISPREDTGELFF. CDR3 DNA sequence: TGTGCCATCAGCCCCAGGGAAGACACCGGGGAGCTGTTTTTT.

The chain uses TRBV4-3 and TRBJ1-2, with D possibly matching TRBD1 (5 bases). Between the trimmed V and J ends, which lost 0 bases and 4 bases, there was a span of 12 bases. In germline, CDR1 is LGHNA, CDR2 YSLEER. This CDR3 is 15 amino acids long. The CDR3 loop reads CASSQEGMGVYGYTF. DNA of the CDR3: TGCGCCAGCAGCCAAGAAGGGATGGGGGTCTATGGCTACACCTTC.

V gene TRBV27 combines with J gene TRBJ2-7; 10 nucleotides line up with TRBD1. Germline trimming cut 8 bases from V and 4 bases from J; bases unmatched to any gene: 11. The V gene's germline CDR1 is MNHEY and CDR2 SMNVEV (reference sequence). The CDR3 has 15 residues. DNA of the CDR3: TGTGCCAGCCGAACTCCGGGACAGGGGAAATACGAGCAGTACTTC. Amino acid sequence: CASRTPGQGKYEQYF.

The chain uses TRBV4-2 and TRBJ2-7, with 9 bases aligning to TRBD2. V lost 0 bases to trimming and J lost 1 base; unmatched junction nucleotides: 4. Germline loops: CDR1 LGHNA, CDR2 YNFKEQ. The CDR3 runs 16 residues. The CDR3 is CASSQDRGLASYEQYF. In DNA, the CDR3 is TGTGCCAGCAGCCAAGATCGAGGACTAGCGTCCTACGAGCAGTACTTC.

The chain carries TRBV9 and TRBJ2-2; TRBD1 or TRBD2 may be the D gene (6 bases each). V gave up 4 bases and J gave up 4 bases, with 14 bases separating them. The CDR3 is 15 amino acids. Germline V gene data show CDR1 as SGDLS and CDR2 as YYNGEE. This chain's CDR3 is CASSPPGARTGELFF. CDR3 nucleotide sequence: TGTGCCAGCAGCCCCCCGGGGGCCCGCACCGGGGAGCTGTTTTTT.

The V call is TRBV20-1, the J call TRBJ2-3, with D uncertain. With 6 bases removed from V and 2 bases from J, the gap between germline ends came to 3 bases. The CDR3 runs 10 residues. Germline CDR1 reads DFQATT; CDR2 reads SNEGSKA (reference sequence). Here the CDR3 reads CSAFTDTQYF. The CDR3 DNA sequence: TGCAGTGCCTTCACAGATACGCAGTATTTT.

The chain recombines TRBV7-3 with TRBJ1-2; weak D call: TRBD1 (5 bases). CDR1 and CDR2 from the germline V gene are SGHTA and FQGTGA. There are 13 residues in the CDR3. V shed 2 bases and J shed 8 bases, with 12 bases lying between them. CDR3 in DNA: TGTGCCAGCAGCTTACAGGGAAACAGGGGCTACACCTTC. It specifies CASSLQGNRGYTF.

The table lists this clone with a count of one. The chain uses TRBV11-2 and TRBJ2-1; TRBD1 agrees at 9 bases. The CDR3 has 17 amino acids. With 3 bases clipped from V and 6 bases from J, the junction kept 12 bases outside the gene matches. CDR1 SGHAT and CDR2 FQNNGV come from the germline V gene. CDR3 nucleotides: TGTGCCAGCAGCTTGAAAACCGGGACAGGGCGCCCCAATGAGCAGTTCTTC. Its protein is CASSLKTGTGRPNEQFF.

The chain combines TRBV30 with TRBJ1-4; 8 nucleotides agree with TRBD1. The V segment lost 5 bases and the J segment 14 bases; nucleotides outside the gene matches: 13. Germline CDR1 reads GTSNPN; CDR2 reads SVGIG (reference sequence). The CDR3 runs 13 residues. The CDR3 sequence is CAWRKGHTGGLFF. The CDR3 nucleotides read TGTGCCTGGCGGAAGGGACACACAGGGGGGCTGTTTTTT.

The chain uses TRBV18 and TRBJ1-1; TRBD1 agrees at 7 bases. The germline gives CDR1 KGHSH, CDR2 LQKENI. After removal of 4 bases from V and 1 base from J, the junction contained 9 bases not matched to a gene. The CDR3 covers 16 residues. CDR3 in DNA: TGTGCCAGCTCACGAGCACCTGACAGGGCGAACACTGAAGCTTTCTTT. Translated, it gives CASSRAPDRANTEAFF.

V and J are TRBV4-1 and TRBJ2-7; D perhaps matches TRBD2 (5 bases). Trimming took off 1 base at V and 0 bases at J, with 22 bases between the two ends. Germline values: CDR1 MGHRA, CDR2 YSYEKL. The CDR3 totals 19 residues. Here the CDR3 DNA reads TGCGCCAGCAGCCAAGCGGTCCCCCCTTGGGGAGCTCTCTCCTACGAGCAGTACTTC. Protein product: CASSQAVPPWGALSYEQYF.